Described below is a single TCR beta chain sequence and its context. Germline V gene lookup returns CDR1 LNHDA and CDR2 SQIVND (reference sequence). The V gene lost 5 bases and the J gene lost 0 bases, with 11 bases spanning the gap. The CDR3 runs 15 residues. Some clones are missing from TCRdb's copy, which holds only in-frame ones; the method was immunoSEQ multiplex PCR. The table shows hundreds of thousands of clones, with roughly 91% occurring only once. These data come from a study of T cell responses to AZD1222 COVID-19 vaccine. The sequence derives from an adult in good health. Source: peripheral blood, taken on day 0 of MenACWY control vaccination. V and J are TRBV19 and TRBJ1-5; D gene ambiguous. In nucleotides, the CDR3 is TGTGCCAGTAGTGGCGGACGGTATAGCAATCAGCCCCAGCATTTT. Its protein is CASSGGRYSNQPQHF.